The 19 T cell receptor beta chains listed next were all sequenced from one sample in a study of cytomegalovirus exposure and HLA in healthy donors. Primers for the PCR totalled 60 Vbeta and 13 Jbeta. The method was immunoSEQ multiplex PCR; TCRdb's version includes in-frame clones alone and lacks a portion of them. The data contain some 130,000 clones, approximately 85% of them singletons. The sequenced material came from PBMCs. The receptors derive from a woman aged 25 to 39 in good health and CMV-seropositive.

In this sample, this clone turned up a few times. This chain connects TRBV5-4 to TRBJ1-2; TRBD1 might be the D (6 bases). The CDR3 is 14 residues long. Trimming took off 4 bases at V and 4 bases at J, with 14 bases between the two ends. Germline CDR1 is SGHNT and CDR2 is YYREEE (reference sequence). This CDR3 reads CASSRPLQGYGYTF. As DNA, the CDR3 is TGTGCCAGCAGCCGACCTTTACAGGGCTATGGCTACACCTTC.

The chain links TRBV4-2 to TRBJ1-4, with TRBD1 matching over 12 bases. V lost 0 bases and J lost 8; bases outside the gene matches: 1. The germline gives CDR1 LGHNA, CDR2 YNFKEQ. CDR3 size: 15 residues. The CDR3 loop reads CASSQEGQGAEKLFF. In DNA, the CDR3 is TGTGCCAGCAGCCAAGAGGGACAGGGGGCGGAAAAACTGTTTTTT.

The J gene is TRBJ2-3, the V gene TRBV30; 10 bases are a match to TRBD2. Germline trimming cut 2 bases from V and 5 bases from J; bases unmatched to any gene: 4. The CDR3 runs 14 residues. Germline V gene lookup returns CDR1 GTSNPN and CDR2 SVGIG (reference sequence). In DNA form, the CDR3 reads TGTGCCTGGAGTCAACTAGCGGGGAAAGATACGCAGTATTTT. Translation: CAWSQLAGKDTQYF. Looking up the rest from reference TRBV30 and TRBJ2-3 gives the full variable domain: SQTIHQWPATLVQPVGSPLSLECTVEGTSNPNLYWYRQAAGRGLQLLFYSVGIGQISSEVPQNLSASRPQDRQFILSSKKLLLSDSGFYLCAWSQLAGKDTQYFGPGTRLTVL.

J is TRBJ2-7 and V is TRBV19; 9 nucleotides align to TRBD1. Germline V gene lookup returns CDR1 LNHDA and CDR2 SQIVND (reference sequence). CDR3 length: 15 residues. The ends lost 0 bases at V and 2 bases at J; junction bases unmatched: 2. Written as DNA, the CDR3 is TGTGCCAGTAGTATAGAAGGGACAGGGCCCTACGAGCAGTACTTC. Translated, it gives CASSIEGTGPYEQYF.

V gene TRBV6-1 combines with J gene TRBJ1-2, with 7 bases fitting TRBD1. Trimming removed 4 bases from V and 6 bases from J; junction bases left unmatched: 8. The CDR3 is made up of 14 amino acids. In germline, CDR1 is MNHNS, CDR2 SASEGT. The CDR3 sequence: CASSGQTGEDGYTF. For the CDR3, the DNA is TGTGCCAGCAGTGGGCAAACAGGGGAGGATGGCTACACCTTC.

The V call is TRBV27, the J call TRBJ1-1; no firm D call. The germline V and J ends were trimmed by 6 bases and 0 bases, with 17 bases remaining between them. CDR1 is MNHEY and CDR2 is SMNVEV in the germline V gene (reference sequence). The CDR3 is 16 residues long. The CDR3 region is CASRVIGSGLNTEAFF. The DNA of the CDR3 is TGTGCCAGCAGGGTAATAGGATCGGGTCTGAACACTGAAGCTTTCTTT.

CDR3 DNA sequence: TGCGCCAGCAGCTTGGCGGGGTTCGACTATGGCTACACCTTC. Residues: CASSLAGFDYGYTF. The chain couples TRBV5-1 to TRBJ1-2; D gene uncertain. The CDR3 is made up of 14 amino acids. V lost 0 bases and J lost 3, with 9 bases in between. From germline, CDR1 is SGHRS and CDR2 YFSETQ.

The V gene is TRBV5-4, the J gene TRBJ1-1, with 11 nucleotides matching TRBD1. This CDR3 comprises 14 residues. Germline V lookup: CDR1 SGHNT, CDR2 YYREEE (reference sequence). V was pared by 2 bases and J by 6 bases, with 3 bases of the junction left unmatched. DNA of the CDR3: TGTGCCAGCAGCTTAGTGGGACAGGGGGCTGAAGCTTTCTTT. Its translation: CASSLVGQGAEAFF.

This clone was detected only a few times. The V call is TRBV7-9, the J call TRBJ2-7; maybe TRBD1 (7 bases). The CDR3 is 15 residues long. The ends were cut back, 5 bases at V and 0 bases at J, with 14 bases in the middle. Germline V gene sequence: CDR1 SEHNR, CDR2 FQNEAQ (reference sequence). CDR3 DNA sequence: TGTGCCAGCAGCGTCAGGGGGGTAGACTCCTACGAGCAGTACTTC. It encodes CASSVRGVDSYEQYF.

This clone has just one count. This chain's CDR3 is CASSSTTYEQYF. CDR3 bases: TGTGCCAGCAGCTCCACAACCTACGAGCAGTACTTC. This chain connects TRBV6-1 to TRBJ2-7; no clear D gene. Germline V gene sequence: CDR1 MNHNS, CDR2 SASEGT. The V end lost 6 bases, the J end lost 2 bases, and 8 bases lay between the germline ends. This CDR3 spans 12 amino acids.

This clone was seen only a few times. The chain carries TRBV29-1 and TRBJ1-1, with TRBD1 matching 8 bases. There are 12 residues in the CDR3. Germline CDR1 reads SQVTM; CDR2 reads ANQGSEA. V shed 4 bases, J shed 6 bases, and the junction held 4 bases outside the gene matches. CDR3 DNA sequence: TGCAGCGTTGCACAGGGGGTCTCTGAAGCTTTCTTT. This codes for CSVAQGVSEAFF.

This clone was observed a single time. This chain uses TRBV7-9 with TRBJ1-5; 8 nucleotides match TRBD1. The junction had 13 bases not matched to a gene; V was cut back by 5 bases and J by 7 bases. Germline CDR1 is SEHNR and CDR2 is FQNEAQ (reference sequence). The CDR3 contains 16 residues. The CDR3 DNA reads TGTGCCAGCAGCGCCCAACAGGGGGGGAGAGGCCAGCCCCAGCATTTT. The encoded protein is CASSAQQGGRGQPQHF.

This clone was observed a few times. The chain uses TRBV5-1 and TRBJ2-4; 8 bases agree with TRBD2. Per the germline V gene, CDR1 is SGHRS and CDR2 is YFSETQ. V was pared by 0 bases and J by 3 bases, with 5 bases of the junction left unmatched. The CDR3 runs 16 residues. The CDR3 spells CASSLAAGAGKNIQYF. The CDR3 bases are TGCGCCAGCAGCTTGGCAGCGGGGGCTGGCAAAAACATTCAGTACTTC.

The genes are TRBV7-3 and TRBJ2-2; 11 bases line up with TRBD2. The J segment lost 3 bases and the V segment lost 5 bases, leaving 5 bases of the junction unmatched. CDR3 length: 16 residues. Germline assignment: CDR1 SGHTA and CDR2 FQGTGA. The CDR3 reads CASSLTSGAYTGELFF. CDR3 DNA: TGTGCCAGCAGCCTGACTAGCGGGGCTTACACCGGGGAGCTGTTTTTT.

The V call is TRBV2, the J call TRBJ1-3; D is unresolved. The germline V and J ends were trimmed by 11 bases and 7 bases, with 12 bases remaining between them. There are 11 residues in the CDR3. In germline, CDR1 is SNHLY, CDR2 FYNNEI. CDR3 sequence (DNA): TGTGCCGCCCTACTCGGGAACACCATATATTTT. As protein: CAALLGNTIYF.

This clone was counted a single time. This chain's CDR3 is CASSDRRVVGHFVRETQYF. The CDR3 DNA follows: TGTGCCAGCAGTGACAGAAGGGTAGTCGGACACTTCGTAAGGGAGACCCAGTACTTC. This chain joins TRBV6-4 and TRBJ2-5; perhaps TRBD1 as D (5 bases). V lost 2 bases to trimming and J lost 5 bases, with 27 bases between them. From germline, CDR1 is MRHNA and CDR2 SNTAGT. This CDR3 is 19 amino acids long.

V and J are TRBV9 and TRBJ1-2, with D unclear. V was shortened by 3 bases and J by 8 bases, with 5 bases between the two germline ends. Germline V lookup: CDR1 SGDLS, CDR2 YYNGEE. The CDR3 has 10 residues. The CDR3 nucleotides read TGTGCCAGCAGCGGAGGGGGCTACACCTTC. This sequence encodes CASSGGGYTF.

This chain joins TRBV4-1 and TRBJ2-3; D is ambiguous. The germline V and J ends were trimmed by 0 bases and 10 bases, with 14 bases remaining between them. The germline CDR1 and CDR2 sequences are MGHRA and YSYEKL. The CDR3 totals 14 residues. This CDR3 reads CASSQDGVERPQYF. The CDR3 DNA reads TGCGCCAGCAGCCAAGACGGAGTGGAGAGGCCGCAGTATTTT.

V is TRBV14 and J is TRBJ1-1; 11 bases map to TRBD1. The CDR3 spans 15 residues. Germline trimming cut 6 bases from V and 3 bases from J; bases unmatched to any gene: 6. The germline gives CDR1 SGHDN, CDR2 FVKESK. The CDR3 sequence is CASSLRTGGYTEAFF. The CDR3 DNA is TGTGCCAGCAGTCTGAGGACAGGGGGCTACACTGAAGCTTTCTTT.